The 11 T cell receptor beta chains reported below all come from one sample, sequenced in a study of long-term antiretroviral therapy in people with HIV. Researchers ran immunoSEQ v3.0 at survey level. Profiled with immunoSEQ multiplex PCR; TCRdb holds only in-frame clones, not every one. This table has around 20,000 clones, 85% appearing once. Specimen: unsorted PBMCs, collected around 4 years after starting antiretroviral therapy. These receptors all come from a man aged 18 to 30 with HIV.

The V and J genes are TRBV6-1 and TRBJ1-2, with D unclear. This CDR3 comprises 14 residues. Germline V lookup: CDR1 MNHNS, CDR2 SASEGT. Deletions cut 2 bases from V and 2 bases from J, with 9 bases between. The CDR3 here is CASSESPRNYGYTF. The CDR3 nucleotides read TGTGCCAGCAGTGAATCCCCCAGGAACTATGGCTACACCTTC.

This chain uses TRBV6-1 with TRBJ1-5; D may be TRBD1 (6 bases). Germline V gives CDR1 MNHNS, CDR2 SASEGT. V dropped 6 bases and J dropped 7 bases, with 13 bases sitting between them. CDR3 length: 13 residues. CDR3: CASSPGVRQPQHF. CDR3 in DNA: TGTGCCAGCAGCCCAGGGGTTAGGCAGCCCCAGCATTTT.

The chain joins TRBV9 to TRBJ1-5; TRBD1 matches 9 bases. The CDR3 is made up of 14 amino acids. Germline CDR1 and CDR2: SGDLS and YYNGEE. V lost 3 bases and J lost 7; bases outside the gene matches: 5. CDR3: CASSADRGNQPQHF. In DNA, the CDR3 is TGTGCCAGCAGCGCCGACAGGGGGAACCAGCCCCAGCATTTT.

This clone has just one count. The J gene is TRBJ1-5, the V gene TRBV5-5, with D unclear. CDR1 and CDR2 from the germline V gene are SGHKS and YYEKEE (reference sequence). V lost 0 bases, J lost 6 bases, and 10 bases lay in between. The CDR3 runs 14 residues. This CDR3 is CASSLGLQRQPQHF. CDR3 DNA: TGTGCCAGCAGCTTGGGACTCCAGCGTCAGCCCCAGCATTTT.

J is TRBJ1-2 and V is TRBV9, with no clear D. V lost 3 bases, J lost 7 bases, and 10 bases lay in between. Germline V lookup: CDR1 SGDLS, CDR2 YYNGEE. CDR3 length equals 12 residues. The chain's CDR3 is CASSAVSTGYTF. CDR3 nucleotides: TGTGCCAGCAGCGCTGTGAGTACTGGCTACACCTTC. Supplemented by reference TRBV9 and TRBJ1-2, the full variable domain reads DSGVTQTPKHLITATGQRVTLRCSPRSGDLSVYWYQQSLDQGLQFLIQYYNGEERAKGNILERFSAQQFPDLHSELNLSSLELGDSALYFCASSAVSTGYTFGSGTRLTVV.

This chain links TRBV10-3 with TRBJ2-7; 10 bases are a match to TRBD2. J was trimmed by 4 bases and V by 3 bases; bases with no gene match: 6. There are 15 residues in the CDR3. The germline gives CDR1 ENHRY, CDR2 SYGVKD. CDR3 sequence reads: CAISDLSSGGYEQYF. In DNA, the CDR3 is TGTGCCATCAGTGATCTATCTAGCGGGGGTTACGAGCAGTACTTC.

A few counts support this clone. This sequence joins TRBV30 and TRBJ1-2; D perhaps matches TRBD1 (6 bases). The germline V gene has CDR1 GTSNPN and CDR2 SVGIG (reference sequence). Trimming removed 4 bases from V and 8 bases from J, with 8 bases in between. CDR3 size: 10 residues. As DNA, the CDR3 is TGTGCCTGGATAGACAGGGGCTACACCTTC. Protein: CAWIDRGYTF. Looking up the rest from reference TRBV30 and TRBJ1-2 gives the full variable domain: SQTIHQWPATLVQPVGSPLSLECTVEGTSNPNLYWYRQAAGRGLQLLFYSVGIGQISSEVPQNLSASRPQDRQFILSSKKLLLSDSGFYLCAWIDRGYTFGSGTRLTVV.

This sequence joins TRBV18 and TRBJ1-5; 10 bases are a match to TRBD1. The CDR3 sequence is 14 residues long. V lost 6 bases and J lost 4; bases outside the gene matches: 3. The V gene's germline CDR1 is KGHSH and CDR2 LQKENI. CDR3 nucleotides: TGTGCCAGCTCGGAGGGACAGGGGAATCAGCCCCAGCATTTT. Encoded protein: CASSEGQGNQPQHF. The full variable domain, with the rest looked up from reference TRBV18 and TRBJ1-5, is NAGVMQNPRHLVRRRGQEARLRCSPMKGHSHVYWYRQLPEEGLKFMVYLQKENIIDESGMPKERFSAEFPKEGPSILRIQQVVRGDSAAYFCASSEGQGNQPQHFGDGTRLSIL.

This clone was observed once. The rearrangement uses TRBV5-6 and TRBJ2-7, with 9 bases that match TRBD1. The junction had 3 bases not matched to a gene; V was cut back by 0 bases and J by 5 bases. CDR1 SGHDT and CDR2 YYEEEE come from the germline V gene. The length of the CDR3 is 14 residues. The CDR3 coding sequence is TGTGCCAGCAGCTTGGTGGGACAGGGCCACGAGCAGTACTTC. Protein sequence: CASSLVGQGHEQYF.

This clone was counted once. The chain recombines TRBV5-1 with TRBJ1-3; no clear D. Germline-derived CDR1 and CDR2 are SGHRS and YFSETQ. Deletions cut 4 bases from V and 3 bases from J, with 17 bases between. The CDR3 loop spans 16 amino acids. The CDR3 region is CASSAKTGGSGNTIYF. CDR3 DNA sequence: TGCGCCAGCAGCGCCAAGACGGGTGGGAGTGGAAACACCATATATTTT.

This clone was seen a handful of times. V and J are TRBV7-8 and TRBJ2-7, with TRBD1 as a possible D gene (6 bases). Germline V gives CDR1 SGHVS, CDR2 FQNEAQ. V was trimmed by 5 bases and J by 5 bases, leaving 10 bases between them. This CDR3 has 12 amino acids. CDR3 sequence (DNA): TGTGCCAGCAGCCCCGACAGGAACGAGCAGTACGTC. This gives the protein CASSPDRNEQYV.